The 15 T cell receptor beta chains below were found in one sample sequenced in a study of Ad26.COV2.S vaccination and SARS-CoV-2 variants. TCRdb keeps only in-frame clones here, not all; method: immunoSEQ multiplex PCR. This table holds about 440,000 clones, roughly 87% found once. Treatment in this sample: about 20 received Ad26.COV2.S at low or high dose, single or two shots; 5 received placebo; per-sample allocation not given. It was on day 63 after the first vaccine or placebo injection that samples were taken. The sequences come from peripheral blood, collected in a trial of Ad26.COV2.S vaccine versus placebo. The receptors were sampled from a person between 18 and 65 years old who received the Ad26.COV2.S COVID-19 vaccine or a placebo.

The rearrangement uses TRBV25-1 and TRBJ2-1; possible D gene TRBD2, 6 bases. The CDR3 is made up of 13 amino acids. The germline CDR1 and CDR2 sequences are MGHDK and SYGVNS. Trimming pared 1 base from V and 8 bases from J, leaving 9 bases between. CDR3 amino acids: CASSEWGVDEQFF. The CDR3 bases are TGTGCCAGCAGTGAATGGGGGGTCGATGAGCAGTTCTTC.

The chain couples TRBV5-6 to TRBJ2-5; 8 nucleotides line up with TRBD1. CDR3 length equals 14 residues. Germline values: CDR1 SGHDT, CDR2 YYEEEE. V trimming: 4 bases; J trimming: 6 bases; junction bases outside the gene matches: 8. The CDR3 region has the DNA TGTGCCAGCAGCCCCGACAGGGGCGGTCAGACCCAGTACTTC. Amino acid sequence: CASSPDRGGQTQYF.

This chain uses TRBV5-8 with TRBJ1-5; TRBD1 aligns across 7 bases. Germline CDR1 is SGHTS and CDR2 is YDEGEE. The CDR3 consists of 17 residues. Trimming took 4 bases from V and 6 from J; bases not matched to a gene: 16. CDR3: CASSDRDRTIIIQPQHF. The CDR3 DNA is TGTGCCAGCAGCGACCGGGACAGAACTATAATAATTCAGCCCCAGCATTTT.

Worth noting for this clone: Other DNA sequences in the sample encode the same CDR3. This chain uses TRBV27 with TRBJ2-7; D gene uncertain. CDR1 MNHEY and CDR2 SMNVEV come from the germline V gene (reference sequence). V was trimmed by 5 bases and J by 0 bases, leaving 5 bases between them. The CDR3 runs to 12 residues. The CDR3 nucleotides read TGTGCCAGCAGTCCTAGCTCCTACGAGCAGTACTTC. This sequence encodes CASSPSSYEQYF.

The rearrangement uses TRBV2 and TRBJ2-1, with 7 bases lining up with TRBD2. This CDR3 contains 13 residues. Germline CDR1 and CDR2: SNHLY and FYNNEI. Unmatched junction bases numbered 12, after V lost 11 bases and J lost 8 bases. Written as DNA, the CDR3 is TGTGCCGGATCTGGAGCGGGAAGCGATGAGCAGTTCTTC. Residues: CAGSGAGSDEQFF.

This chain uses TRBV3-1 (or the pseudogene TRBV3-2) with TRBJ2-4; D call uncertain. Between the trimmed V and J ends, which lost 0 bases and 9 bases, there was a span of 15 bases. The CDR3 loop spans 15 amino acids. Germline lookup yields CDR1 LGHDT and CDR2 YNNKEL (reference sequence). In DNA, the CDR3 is TGTGCCAGCAGCCAAGATCAGACCCCCGGTGGCATTCAGTACTTC. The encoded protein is CASSQDQTPGGIQYF.

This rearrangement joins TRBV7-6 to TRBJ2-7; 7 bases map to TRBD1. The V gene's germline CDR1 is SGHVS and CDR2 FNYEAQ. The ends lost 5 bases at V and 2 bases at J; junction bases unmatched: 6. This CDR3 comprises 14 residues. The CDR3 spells CASSRQGRAYEQYF. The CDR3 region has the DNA TGTGCCAGCAGCCGACAGGGTCGGGCCTACGAGCAGTACTTC.

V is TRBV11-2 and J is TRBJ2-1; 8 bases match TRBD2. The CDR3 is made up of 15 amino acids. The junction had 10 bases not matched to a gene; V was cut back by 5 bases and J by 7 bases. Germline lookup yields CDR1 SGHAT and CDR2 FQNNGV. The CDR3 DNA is TGTGCCAGCAGCGGACAAAGCGGGAGTTGGAATGAGCAGTTCTTC. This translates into CASSGQSGSWNEQFF.

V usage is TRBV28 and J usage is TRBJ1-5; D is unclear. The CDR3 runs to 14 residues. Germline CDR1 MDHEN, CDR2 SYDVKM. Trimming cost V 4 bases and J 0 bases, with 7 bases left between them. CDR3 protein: CASSSINSNQPQHF. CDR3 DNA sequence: TGTGCCAGCAGTTCGATCAATAGCAATCAGCCCCAGCATTTT.

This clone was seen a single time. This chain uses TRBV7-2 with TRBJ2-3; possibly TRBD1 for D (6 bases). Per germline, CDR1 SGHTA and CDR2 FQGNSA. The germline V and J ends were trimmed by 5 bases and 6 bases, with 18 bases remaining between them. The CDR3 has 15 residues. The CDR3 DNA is TGTGCCAGCAGCCGCAGTGGGGTCCAGGGGGATACGCAGTATTTT. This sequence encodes CASSRSGVQGDTQYF.

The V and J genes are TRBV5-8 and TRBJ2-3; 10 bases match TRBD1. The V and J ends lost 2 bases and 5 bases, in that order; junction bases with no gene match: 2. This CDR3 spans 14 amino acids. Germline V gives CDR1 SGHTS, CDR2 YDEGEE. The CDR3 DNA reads TGTGCCAGCAGCTTCGGACAGGGGGTAGATACGCAGTATTTT. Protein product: CASSFGQGVDTQYF.

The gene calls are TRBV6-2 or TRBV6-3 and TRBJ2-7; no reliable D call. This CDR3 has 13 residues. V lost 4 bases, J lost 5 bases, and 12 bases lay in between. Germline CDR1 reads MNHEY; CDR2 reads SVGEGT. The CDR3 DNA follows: TGTGCCAGCAGTTTAAGGGAAGTGGACGAGCAGTACTTC. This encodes CASSLREVDEQYF.

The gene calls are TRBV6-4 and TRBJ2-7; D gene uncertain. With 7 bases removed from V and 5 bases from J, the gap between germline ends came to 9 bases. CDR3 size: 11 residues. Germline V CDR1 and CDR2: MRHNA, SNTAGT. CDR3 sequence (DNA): TGTGCCAGCATGAGACTCAACGAGCAGTACTTC. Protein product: CASMRLNEQYF.

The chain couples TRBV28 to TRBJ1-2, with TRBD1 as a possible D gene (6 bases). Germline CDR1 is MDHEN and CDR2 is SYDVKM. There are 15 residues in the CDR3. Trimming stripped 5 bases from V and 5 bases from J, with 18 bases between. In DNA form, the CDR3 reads TGTGCCAGCAGTCTAGAAACAGGGAACCAATATGGCTACACCTTC. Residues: CASSLETGNQYGYTF.

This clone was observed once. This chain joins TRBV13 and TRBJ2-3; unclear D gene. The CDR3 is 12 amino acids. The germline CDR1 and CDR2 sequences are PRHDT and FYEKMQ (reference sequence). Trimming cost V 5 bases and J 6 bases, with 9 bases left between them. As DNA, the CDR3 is TGTGCCAGCAGCCCCCGGTCGGATACGCAGTATTTT. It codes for CASSPRSDTQYF.